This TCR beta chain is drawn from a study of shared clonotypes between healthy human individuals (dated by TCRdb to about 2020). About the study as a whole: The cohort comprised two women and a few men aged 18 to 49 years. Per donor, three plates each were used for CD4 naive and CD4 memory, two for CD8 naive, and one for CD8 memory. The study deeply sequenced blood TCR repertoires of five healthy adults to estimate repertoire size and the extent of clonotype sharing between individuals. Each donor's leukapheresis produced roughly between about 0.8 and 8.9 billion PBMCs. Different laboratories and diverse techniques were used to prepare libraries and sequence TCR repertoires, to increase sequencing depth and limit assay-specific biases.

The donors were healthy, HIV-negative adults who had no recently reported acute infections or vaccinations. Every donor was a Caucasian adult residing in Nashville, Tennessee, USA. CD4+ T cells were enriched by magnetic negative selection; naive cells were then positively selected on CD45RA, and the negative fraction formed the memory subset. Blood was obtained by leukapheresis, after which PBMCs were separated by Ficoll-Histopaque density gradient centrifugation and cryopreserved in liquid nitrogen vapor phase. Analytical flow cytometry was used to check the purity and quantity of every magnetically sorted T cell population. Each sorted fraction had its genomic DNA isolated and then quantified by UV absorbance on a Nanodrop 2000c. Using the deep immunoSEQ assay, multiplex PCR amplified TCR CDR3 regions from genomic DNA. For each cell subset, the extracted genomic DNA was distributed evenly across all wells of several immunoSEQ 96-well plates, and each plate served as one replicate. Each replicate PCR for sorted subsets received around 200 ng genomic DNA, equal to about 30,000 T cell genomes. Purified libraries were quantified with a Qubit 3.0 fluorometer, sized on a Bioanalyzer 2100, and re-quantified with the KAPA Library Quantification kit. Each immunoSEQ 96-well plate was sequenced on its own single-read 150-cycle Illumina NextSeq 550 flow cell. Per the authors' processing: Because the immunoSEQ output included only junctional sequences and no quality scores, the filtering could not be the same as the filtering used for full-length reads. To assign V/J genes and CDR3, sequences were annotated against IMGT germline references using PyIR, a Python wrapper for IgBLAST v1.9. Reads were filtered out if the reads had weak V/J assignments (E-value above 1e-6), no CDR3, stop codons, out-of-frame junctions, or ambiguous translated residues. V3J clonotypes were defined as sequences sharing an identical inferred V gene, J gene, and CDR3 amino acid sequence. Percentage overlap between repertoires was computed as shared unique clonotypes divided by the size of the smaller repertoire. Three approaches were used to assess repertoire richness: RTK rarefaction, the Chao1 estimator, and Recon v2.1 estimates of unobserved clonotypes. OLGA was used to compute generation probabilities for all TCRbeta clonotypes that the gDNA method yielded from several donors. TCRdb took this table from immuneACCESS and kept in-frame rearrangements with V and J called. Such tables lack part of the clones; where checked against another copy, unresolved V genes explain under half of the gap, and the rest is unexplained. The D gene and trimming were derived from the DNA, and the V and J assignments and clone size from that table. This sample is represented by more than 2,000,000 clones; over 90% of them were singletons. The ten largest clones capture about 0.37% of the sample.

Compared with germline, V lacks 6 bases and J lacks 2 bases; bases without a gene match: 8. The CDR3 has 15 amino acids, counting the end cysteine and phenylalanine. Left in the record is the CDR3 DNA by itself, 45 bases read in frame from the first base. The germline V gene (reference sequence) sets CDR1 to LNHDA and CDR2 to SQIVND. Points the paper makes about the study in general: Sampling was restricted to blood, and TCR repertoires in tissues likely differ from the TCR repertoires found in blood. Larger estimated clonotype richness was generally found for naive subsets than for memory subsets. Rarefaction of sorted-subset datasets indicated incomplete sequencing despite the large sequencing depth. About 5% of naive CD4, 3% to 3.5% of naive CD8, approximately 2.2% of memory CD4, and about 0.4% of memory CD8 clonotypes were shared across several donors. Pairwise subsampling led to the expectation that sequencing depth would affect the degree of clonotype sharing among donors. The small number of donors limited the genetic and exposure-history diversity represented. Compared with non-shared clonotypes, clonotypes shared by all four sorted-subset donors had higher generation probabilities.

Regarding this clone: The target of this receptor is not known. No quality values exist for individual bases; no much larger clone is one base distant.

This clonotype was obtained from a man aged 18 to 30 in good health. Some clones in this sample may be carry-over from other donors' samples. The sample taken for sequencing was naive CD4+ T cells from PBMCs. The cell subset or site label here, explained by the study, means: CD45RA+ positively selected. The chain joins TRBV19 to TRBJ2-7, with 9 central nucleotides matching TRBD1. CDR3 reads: CASRDRDRAAYEQYF. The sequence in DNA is TGTGCCAGTAGAGACCGGGACAGGGCCGCCTACGAGCAGTACTTC.